The clone carrying this T cell receptor beta chain occurred once. Its antigen is unidentified. PCR was performed using 60 Vbeta and 13 Jbeta primers. Only in-frame clones appear in the TCRdb table, and some are missing; sequencing was by immunoSEQ multiplex PCR. The sample has some 150,000 clones; about 80% are singletons. The data were taken from a study of cytomegalovirus exposure and HLA in healthy donors. Overall study results and limits: Later findings reportedly placed an Asian-associated ancestry cluster below the roughly 670-donor mean for N-insertions.

The CDR3 consists of 18 residues. From germline, CDR1 is KGHSH and CDR2 LQKENI. Trimming removed 3 bases at V and 0 bases at J, with 20 bases between. Sequencing used PBMCs. The J gene is TRBJ1-1, the V gene TRBV18; D is perhaps TRBD1 (5 bases). The receptor's source is a man aged 25-45 years in good health and CMV-seronegative. Here the CDR3 DNA reads TGTGCCAGCTCACCGTTAGGCGCCGGGGGATTAATGAACACTGAAGCTTTCTTT. Translating it yields CASSPLGAGGLMNTEAFF.